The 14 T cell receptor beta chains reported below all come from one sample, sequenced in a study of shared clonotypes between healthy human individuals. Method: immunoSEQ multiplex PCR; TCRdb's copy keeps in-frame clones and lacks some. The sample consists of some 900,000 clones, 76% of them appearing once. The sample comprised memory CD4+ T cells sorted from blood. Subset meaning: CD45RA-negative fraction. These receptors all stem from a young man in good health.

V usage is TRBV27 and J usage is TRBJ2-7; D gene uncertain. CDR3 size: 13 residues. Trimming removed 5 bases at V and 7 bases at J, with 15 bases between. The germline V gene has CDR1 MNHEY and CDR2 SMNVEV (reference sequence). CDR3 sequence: CASSNDPFGEQYF. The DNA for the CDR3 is TGTGCCAGCAGTAACGACCCATTCGGGGAGCAGTACTTC.

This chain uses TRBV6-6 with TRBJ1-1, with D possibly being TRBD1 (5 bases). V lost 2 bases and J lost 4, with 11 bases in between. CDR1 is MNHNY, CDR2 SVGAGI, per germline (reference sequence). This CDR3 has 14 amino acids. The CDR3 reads CASSYQGKATEAFF. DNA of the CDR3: TGTGCCAGCAGTTACCAGGGAAAAGCCACTGAAGCTTTCTTT.

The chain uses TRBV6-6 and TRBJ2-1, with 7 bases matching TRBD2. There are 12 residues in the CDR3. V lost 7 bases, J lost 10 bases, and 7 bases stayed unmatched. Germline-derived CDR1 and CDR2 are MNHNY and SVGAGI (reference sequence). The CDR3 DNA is TGTGCCAGCACCAGCGGGAATTTAGAGCAGTTCTTC. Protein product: CASTSGNLEQFF.

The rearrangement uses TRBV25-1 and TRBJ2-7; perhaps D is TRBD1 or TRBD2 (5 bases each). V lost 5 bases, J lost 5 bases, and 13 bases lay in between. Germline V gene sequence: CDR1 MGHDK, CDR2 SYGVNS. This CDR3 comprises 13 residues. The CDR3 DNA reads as TGTGCCAGCAGTCTCCCCTCGGGACACGAGCAGTACTTC. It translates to CASSLPSGHEQYF.

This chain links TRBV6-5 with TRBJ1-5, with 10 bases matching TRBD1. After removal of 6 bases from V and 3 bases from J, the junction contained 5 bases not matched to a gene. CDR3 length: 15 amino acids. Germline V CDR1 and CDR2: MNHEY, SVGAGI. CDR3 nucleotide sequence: TGTGCCAGCAGACCGACAGGGGGCCCCAATCAGCCCCAGCATTTT. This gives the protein CASRPTGGPNQPQHF.

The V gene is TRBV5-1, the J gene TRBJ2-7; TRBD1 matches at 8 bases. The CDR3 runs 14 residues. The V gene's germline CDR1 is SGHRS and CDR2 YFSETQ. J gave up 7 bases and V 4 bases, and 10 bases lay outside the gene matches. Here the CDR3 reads CASSRSAGGWEQYF. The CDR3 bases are TGCGCCAGCAGCCGCAGCGCAGGGGGCTGGGAGCAGTACTTC.

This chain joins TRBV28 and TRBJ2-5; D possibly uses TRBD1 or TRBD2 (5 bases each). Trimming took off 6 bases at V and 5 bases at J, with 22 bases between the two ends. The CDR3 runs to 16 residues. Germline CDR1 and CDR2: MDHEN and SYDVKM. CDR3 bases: TGTGCCAGCAGGGCGACCGGGACCCCCGTACGGGAGACCCAGTACTTC. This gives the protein CASRATGTPVRETQYF.

The CDR3 loop reads CASSASSEGGYTF. The DNA of the CDR3 is TGTGCCAGTAGCGCCAGCTCGGAGGGGGGCTACACCTTC. The V gene is TRBV19, the J gene TRBJ1-2; TRBD1 might be the D (5 bases). From germline, CDR1 is LNHDA and CDR2 SQIVND (reference sequence). Deletions cut 6 bases from V and 8 bases from J, with 16 bases between. The CDR3 has 13 amino acids.

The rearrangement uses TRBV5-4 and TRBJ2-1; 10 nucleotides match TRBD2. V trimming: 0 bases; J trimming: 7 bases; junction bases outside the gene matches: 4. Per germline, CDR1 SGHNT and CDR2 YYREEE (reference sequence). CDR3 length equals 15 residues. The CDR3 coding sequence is TGTGCCAGCAGCTTGGACTGGACTAGCGGAAATGAGCAGTTCTTC. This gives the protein CASSLDWTSGNEQFF.

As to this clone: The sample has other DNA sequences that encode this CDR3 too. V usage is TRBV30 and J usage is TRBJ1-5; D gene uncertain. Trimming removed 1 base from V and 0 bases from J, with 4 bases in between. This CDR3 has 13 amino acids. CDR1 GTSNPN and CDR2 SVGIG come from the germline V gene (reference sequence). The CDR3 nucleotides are TGTGCCTGGAGTGAGGATAGCAATCAGCCCCAGCATTTT. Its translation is CAWSEDSNQPQHF.

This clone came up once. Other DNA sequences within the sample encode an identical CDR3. Written as DNA, the CDR3 is TGCGCCAGCCAAGGGGCCTACGAGCAGTACTTC. It encodes CASQGAYEQYF. The rearrangement joins TRBV5-1 to TRBJ2-7; D might be TRBD1 (5 bases). This CDR3 has 11 residues. Trimming stripped 7 bases from V and 2 bases from J, with 7 bases between. Germline loops: CDR1 SGHRS, CDR2 YFSETQ.

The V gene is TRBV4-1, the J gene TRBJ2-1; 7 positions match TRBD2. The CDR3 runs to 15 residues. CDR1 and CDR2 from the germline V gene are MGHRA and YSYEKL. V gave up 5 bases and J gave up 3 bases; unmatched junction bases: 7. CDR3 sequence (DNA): TGCGCCAGCAGCGCCGGGGGACTAAGCTACAATGAGCAGTTCTTC. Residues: CASSAGGLSYNEQFF.

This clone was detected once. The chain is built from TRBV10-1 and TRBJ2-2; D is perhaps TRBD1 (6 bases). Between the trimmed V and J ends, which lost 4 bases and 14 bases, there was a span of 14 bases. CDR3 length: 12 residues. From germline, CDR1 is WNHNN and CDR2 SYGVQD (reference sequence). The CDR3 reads CASSVPGVYLFF. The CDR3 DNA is TGCGCCAGCAGTGTCCCAGGGGTTTATCTGTTTTTT.

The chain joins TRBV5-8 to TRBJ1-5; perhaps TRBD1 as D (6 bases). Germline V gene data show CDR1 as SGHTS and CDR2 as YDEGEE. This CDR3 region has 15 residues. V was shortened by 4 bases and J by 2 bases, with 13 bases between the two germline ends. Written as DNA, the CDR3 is TGTGCCAGCAGCCCGGGGACACAGGGCAATCAGCCCCAGCATTTT. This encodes CASSPGTQGNQPQHF.